What follows are 24 T cell receptor beta chains derived from one specimen sequenced in a study of PD-L1 blockade in urothelial cancer. The repertoire was sequenced with immunoSEQ multiplex PCR; TCRdb's copy has only in-frame clones and lacks some. This table holds about 52,000 clones, approximately 80% found once. The specimen comprised PBMCs, sampled around atezolizumab (anti-PD-L1) treatment. The receptors stem from a man in his 70s with urothelial cancer.

V usage is TRBV5-6 and J usage is TRBJ1-6, with D possibly matching TRBD1 (6 bases). V was shortened by 2 bases and J by 6 bases, with 9 bases between the two germline ends. Germline V gives CDR1 SGHDT, CDR2 YYEEEE. The CDR3 has 14 amino acids. Here the CDR3 reads CASSFWDINSPLHF. The DNA for the CDR3 is TGTGCCAGCAGCTTTTGGGACATTAATTCACCCCTCCACTTT.

This chain uses TRBV28 with TRBJ2-3, with TRBD2 identical over 10 bases. V dropped 2 bases and J dropped 0; count of bases not matched to a gene: 8. Germline V gene data show CDR1 as MDHEN and CDR2 as SYDVKM. There are 18 residues in the CDR3. The DNA of the CDR3 is TGTGCCAGCAGTTTAAGTGGAGAGCGGGAGGGAAGCACAGATACGCAGTATTTT. Protein: CASSLSGEREGSTDTQYF. The full variable domain, rest sourced from reference TRBV28 and TRBJ2-3, is DVKVTQSSRYLVKRTGEKVFLECVQDMDHENMFWYRQDPGLGLRLIYFSYDVKMKEKGDIPEGYSVSREKKERFSLILESASTNQTSMYLCASSLSGEREGSTDTQYFGPGTRLTVL.

V gene TRBV27 combines with J gene TRBJ2-7; TRBD1 agrees at 7 bases. V was clipped by 3 bases and J by 1 base; unmatched bases: 6. The germline CDR1 and CDR2 sequences are MNHEY and SMNVEV (reference sequence). This CDR3 region has 15 residues. The CDR3 DNA is TGTGCCAGCAGTTTCCTCTCGACAGGGTCCTACGAGCAGTACTTC. This sequence encodes CASSFLSTGSYEQYF.

The V call is TRBV10-3, the J call TRBJ2-7; TRBD2 matches 10 bases. J lost 5 bases, V lost 5 bases, and 9 bases had no gene match. Germline CDR1 ENHRY, CDR2 SYGVKD. The CDR3 spans 15 residues. The CDR3 is CAISYPSGSGNEQYF. DNA of the CDR3: TGTGCCATCAGTTACCCTAGCGGGAGTGGGAACGAGCAGTACTTC.

V and J are TRBV5-1 and TRBJ2-7, with D perhaps TRBD2 (6 bases). This CDR3 is built from 14 residues. V lost 2 bases, J lost 6 bases, and 15 bases lay in between. Germline V gene data show CDR1 as SGHRS and CDR2 as YFSETQ. CDR3 region: CASSFGGSPSEQYF. CDR3 nucleotide sequence: TGCGCCAGCAGCTTCGGGGGTAGCCCTAGCGAGCAGTACTTC.

The chain carries TRBV5-5 and TRBJ1-1; 10 nucleotides line up with TRBD1. The length of the CDR3 is 18 residues. Trimming at V came to 4 bases and at J to 4 bases, leaving 16 bases not matched to a gene. Germline V CDR1 and CDR2: SGHKS, YYEKEE (reference sequence). CDR3 region: CASSMALIDRGRGTEAFF. Written as DNA, the CDR3 is TGTGCCAGCAGCATGGCCCTGATCGACAGGGGGCGAGGCACTGAAGCTTTCTTT. The full variable domain, with the rest looked up from reference TRBV5-5 and TRBJ1-1, is DAGVTQSPTHLIKTRGQQVTLRCSPISGHKSVSWYQQVLGQGPQFIFQYYEKEERGRGNFPDRFSARQFPNYSSELNVNALLLGDSALYLCASSMALIDRGRGTEAFFGQGTRLTVV.

The chain is built from TRBV5-1 and TRBJ1-1, with D perhaps matching TRBD1 (5 bases). V gave up 4 bases and J gave up 3 bases, with 34 bases separating them. The CDR3 is made up of 21 amino acids. Germline-derived CDR1 and CDR2 are SGHRS and YFSETQ. The chain's CDR3 is CASSLRGRSMGWVRGDTEAFF. DNA of the CDR3: TGCGCCAGCAGCCTGCGGGGAAGGAGCATGGGATGGGTAAGAGGGGACACTGAAGCTTTCTTT.

CDR3 in amino acids: CASSSRGGGAAETQYF. CDR3 DNA: TGTGCCAGCAGCTCCCGAGGCGGCGGGGCAGCAGAGACCCAGTACTTC. The chain uses TRBV11-3 and TRBJ2-5, with D perhaps TRBD2 (6 bases). The CDR3 sequence is 16 residues long. V was cut by 4 bases and J by 4 bases, with 19 bases left in between. CDR1 and CDR2 (germline): SGHNT, YENEEA.

The chain is built from TRBV18 and TRBJ2-7; tentatively, D is TRBD2 (5 bases). Between the trimmed V and J ends, which lost 2 bases and 4 bases, there was a span of 12 bases. This CDR3 contains 14 residues. CDR1 KGHSH and CDR2 LQKENI come from the germline V gene. CDR3 in DNA: TGTGCCAGCTCACCAGAGGGCGGCATATACGAGCAGTACTTC. Protein: CASSPEGGIYEQYF.

Note on this clone: The same CDR3 arises from other DNA sequences in this sample as well. The chain has TRBV7-2 and TRBJ2-3; 10 nucleotides match TRBD2. Trimming took 1 base from V and 5 from J; bases not matched to a gene: 9. CDR3 length: 17 residues. Germline CDR1 and CDR2: SGHTA and FQGNSA. The CDR3 here is CASSLVPSGGPGDTQYF. The CDR3, as DNA: TGTGCCAGCAGCTTAGTACCTAGCGGGGGCCCTGGAGATACGCAGTATTTT.

About this clone itself: Other DNA sequences in the sample encode the same CDR3. The chain carries TRBV11-2 and TRBJ2-1, with 10 bases identical to TRBD1. This CDR3 comprises 15 residues. Germline V gene sequence: CDR1 SGHAT, CDR2 FQNNGV. V shed 5 bases, J shed 8 bases, and the junction held 9 bases outside the gene matches. In nucleotides, the CDR3 is TGTGCCAGCAGCAACCGGGACAGGGGTAGCGATGAGCAGTTCTTC. The encoded protein is CASSNRDRGSDEQFF. The full variable domain, with the rest looked up from reference TRBV11-2 and TRBJ2-1, is EAGVAQSPRYKIIEKRQSVAFWCNPISGHATLYWYQQILGQGPKLLIQFQNNGVVDDSQLPKDRFSAERLKGVDSTLKIQPAKLEDSAVYLCASSNRDRGSDEQFFGPGTRLTVL.

V and J are TRBV5-8 and TRBJ2-5; 9 bases align to TRBD1. This CDR3 comprises 15 residues. Germline V gene lookup returns CDR1 SGHTS and CDR2 YDEGEE. Germline trimming cut 4 bases from V and 4 bases from J; bases unmatched to any gene: 8. The CDR3 DNA is TGTGCCAGCAGCATAGGACAGGGGCTATTAGAGACCCAGTACTTC. Amino acid sequence: CASSIGQGLLETQYF.

V and J are TRBV14 and TRBJ2-1; weak D call: TRBD2 (6 bases). V was clipped by 3 bases and J by 3 bases, with 12 bases between them. The CDR3 covers 15 residues. Germline V gene data show CDR1 as SGHDN and CDR2 as FVKESK. CDR3 sequence reads: CASSHVAGFYNEQFF. CDR3 DNA sequence: TGTGCCAGCAGCCATGTGGCGGGGTTCTACAATGAGCAGTTCTTC.

The CDR3 DNA reads TGTGCCAGCAGCGTCCGGGTGACAGGGGCATACGAGCAGTACTTC. This encodes CASSVRVTGAYEQYF. The chain couples TRBV7-2 to TRBJ2-7; TRBD1 matches 8 bases. The CDR3 contains 15 residues. CDR1 SGHTA and CDR2 FQGNSA come from the germline V gene. V lost 5 bases and J lost 4; bases outside the gene matches: 10.

This clone was picked up a small number of times. The chain carries TRBV7-8 and TRBJ1-2, with 8 bases aligning to TRBD1. Germline CDR1 and CDR2: SGHVS and FQNEAQ. The CDR3 spans 14 residues. Trimming at V came to 0 bases and at J to 8 bases, leaving 5 bases not matched to a gene. The DNA for the CDR3 is TGTGCCAGCAGCTTAGCGGGACAGGAGGGGGGCTACACCTTC. Amino acids: CASSLAGQEGGYTF.

The rearrangement joins TRBV19 to TRBJ1-1, with 7 bases identical to TRBD1. The trim removed 7 bases at V and 4 bases at J, leaving 6 bases unmatched. CDR1 is LNHDA and CDR2 is SQIVND in the germline V gene (reference sequence). The CDR3 runs 13 residues. CDR3 DNA: TGTGCCAGTAATCGACAGGGAATCACTGAAGCTTTCTTT. It yields the protein CASNRQGITEAFF.

Only one count was recorded for this clone. This rearrangement joins TRBV19 to TRBJ2-3, with 8 positions matching TRBD1. The V segment lost 7 bases and the J segment 0 bases; nucleotides outside the gene matches: 6. The length of the CDR3 is 15 residues. Germline CDR1 reads LNHDA; CDR2 reads SQIVND (reference sequence). The CDR3 DNA sequence: TGTGCCAGTACCGACAGGGGACATAGCACAGATACGCAGTATTTT. Its translation: CASTDRGHSTDTQYF.

The CDR3 sequence: CASSPYQRESYEQFF. CDR3 nucleotide sequence: TGTGCCAGCTCACCATACCAGCGGGAGAGCTATGAGCAGTTCTTC. The chain combines TRBV18 with TRBJ2-1; 8 bases are shared with TRBD2. The trim removed 2 bases at V and 8 bases at J, leaving 8 bases unmatched. Germline CDR1 and CDR2: KGHSH and LQKENI. The CDR3 loop spans 15 amino acids.

This sequence joins TRBV18 and TRBJ1-5, with 7 bases matching TRBD1. The V and J ends lost 1 base and 7 bases, in that order; junction bases with no gene match: 4. The CDR3 consists of 14 residues. Looked up from germline, CDR1 is KGHSH and CDR2 is LQKENI. CDR3 amino acids: CASSPRDSGQPQHF. The CDR3 DNA follows: TGTGCCAGCTCACCACGGGACAGTGGGCAGCCCCAGCATTTT. The full variable domain, with the rest looked up from reference TRBV18 and TRBJ1-5, is NAGVMQNPRHLVRRRGQEARLRCSPMKGHSHVYWYRQLPEEGLKFMVYLQKENIIDESGMPKERFSAEFPKEGPSILRIQQVVRGDSAAYFCASSPRDSGQPQHFGDGTRLSIL.

In this sample, this clone turned up once. This sequence joins TRBV15 and TRBJ1-4; D is uncertain. Per the germline V gene, CDR1 is LNHNV and CDR2 is YYDKDF (reference sequence). This CDR3 contains 15 residues. V gave up 1 base and J gave up 4 bases, with 10 bases separating them. The DNA for the CDR3 is TGTGCCACCAGCAGAGTGGCCATGATTAATGAAAAACTGTTTTTT. It codes for CATSRVAMINEKLFF.

The CDR3, as DNA: TGTGCCAGCAGTTTCAGGGCGTCGTACTCTGGGGCCAACGTCCTGACTTTC. It is translated as CASSFRASYSGANVLTF. This chain uses TRBV28 with TRBJ2-6, with D possibly being TRBD1 (5 bases). From germline, CDR1 is MDHEN and CDR2 SYDVKM. The CDR3 runs 17 residues. Trimming cost V 3 bases and J 0 bases, with 12 bases left between them.

The J gene is TRBJ2-5, the V gene TRBV29-1; 10 bases line up with TRBD1. This CDR3 contains 16 residues. The germline CDR1 and CDR2 sequences are SQVTM and ANQGSEA. J was trimmed by 1 base and V by 4 bases; bases with no gene match: 9. CDR3 nucleotide sequence: TGCAGCGTTGTCCGCGGCCGGGACAGGGGCCAAGAGACCCAGTACTTC. Translating it yields CSVVRGRDRGQETQYF.

Only a few counts were recorded for this clone. The rearrangement joins TRBV5-6 to TRBJ1-2; D possibly corresponds to TRBD1 (5 bases). Germline V CDR1 and CDR2: SGHDT, YYEEEE. This CDR3 contains 11 residues. Trimming cost V 4 bases and J 5 bases, with 6 bases left between them. For the CDR3, the DNA is TGTGCCAGCAGCGCAGGGTATGGCTACACCTTC. Protein: CASSAGYGYTF.

This clone was counted only a few times. The V call is TRBV28, the J call TRBJ2-7; 8 nucleotides match TRBD1. Per the germline V gene, CDR1 is MDHEN and CDR2 is SYDVKM. Germline trimming cut 3 bases from V and 4 bases from J; bases unmatched to any gene: 17. CDR3 length equals 18 residues. The CDR3 DNA sequence: TGTGCCAGCAGTTTTACCCAGGGACAGGACGCTCGCAGTTACGAGCAGTACTTC. Translation: CASSFTQGQDARSYEQYF.